This is a list of T cell receptor beta chains from one sample in a study of blood T cell repertoires in COVID-19. Method: immunoSEQ multiplex PCR; TCRdb's copy keeps in-frame clones and lacks some. The table records some 290,000 clones, almost 90% of them present only once. The specimen was peripheral blood. Receptor source: a woman in her twenties or thirties with COVID-19, enrolled during active disease. The CDR3 runs from the conserved cysteine through the conserved F or W. A D gene is named only where the DNA matches it firmly. Size is omitted from some rows. Given values are once, few, many or a class for expanded clones.

size	V	J	D	DNA	CDR3
-	TRBV5-1	TRBJ2-1	TRBD2	TGCGCCAGCAGCCGACTAGCCACCCTTGGGAATGAGCAGTTCTTC	CASSRLATLGNEQFF
-	TRBV24-1	TRBJ2-2	-	TGTGCCACCAGTGATTTGGGGTCGGAGGTCGGGGAGCTGTTTTTT	CATSDLGSEVGELFF
-	TRBV24-1	TRBJ1-2	TRBD1	TGTGCCACCAGTGGCAGGGGGCGCAACTATGGCTACACCTTC	CATSGRGRNYGYTF
few	TRBV6-2/TRBV6-3	TRBJ2-3	-	TGTGCCAGCAGTCCGCCCAAAGGGGATGAAGATACGCAGTATTTT	CASSPPKGDEDTQYF
-	TRBV11-2	TRBJ1-4	TRBD1	TGTGCCAGCAGCGCCCGGGACCAGGGGGATGAAAAACTGTTTTTT	CASSARDQGDEKLFF
-	TRBV24-1	TRBJ1-2	-	TGTGCCACCAGTGACCTCGACAGGCACTATGGCTACACCTTC	CATSDLDRHYGYTF
-	TRBV30	TRBJ2-1	TRBD1	TGTGCCTGGGACAGGGGGAGCTCCTACAATGAGCAGTTCTTC	CAWDRGSSYNEQFF
-	TRBV15	TRBJ2-5	TRBD1	TGTGCCACCAGCAGAGAGCGTAGACAGGGATTACAGACCCAGTACTTC	CATSRERRQGLQTQYF
once	TRBV5-8	TRBJ1-3	-	TGTGCCAGCAGCTTCAGAGGGGACATTGGAGGAAACACCATATATTTT	CASSFRGDIGGNTIYF
-	TRBV7-9	TRBJ1-2	TRBD1	TGTGCCAGCAGCCCTCCGGGACAGGGGGCACGGGGCTACACCTTC	CASSPPGQGARGYTF
-	TRBV5-1	TRBJ1-1	-	TGCGCCAGCGGCTGGAGGAACACTGAAGCTTTCTTT	CASGWRNTEAFF
-	TRBV15	TRBJ2-7	TRBD2	TGTGCCACCAGCAGAACTAGCGGGAACTACGAGCAGTACTTC	CATSRTSGNYEQYF
once	TRBV28	TRBJ1-1	TRBD1	TGTGCCAGCAGTTCCACCGGGACAGGGGACACTGAAGCTTTCTTT	CASSSTGTGDTEAFF
-	TRBV18	TRBJ1-1	-	TGTGCCAGCTCACTTGTTGGAGAGAACACTGAAGCTTTCTTT	CASSLVGENTEAFF
-	TRBV28	TRBJ2-5	-	TGTGCCAGCAGTACAGCGGGTATCGAAGAGACCCAGTACTTC	CASSTAGIEETQYF
-	TRBV30	TRBJ1-2	-	TGTGCCTGGACAAGAGGGTCCGGATACTATGGCTACACCTTC	CAWTRGSGYYGYTF
once	TRBV2	TRBJ2-5	TRBD1	TGTGCCAGCAGTGCCCGACAGGGTTTGGAGACCCAGTACTTC	CASSARQGLETQYF
-	TRBV30	TRBJ1-1	-	TGTGCCTGGACCAGGGGGAACACTGAAGCTTTCTTT	CAWTRGNTEAFF
-	TRBV13	TRBJ2-1	-	TGTGCCAGCAGTTCAAGACTAGTCCCAATTGAGCAGTTCTTC	CASSSRLVPIEQFF
-	TRBV2	TRBJ1-4	TRBD1	TGTGCCAGCAGTTGGGATATACAGGGGGCCAGTGAAAAACTGTTTTTT	CASSWDIQGASEKLFF
-	TRBV7-9	TRBJ2-7	-	TGTGCCAGCAGCCCGGAGAGCTACTACGAGCAGTACTTC	CASSPESYYEQYF
-	TRBV7-9	TRBJ2-5	-	TGTGCCAGCAGCATCGTGGCGGGCCCTCAAGAGACCCAGTACTTC	CASSIVAGPQETQYF
once	TRBV7-3	TRBJ2-5	-	TGTGCCAGCAGCCAAAGCACGTCCCAAGAGACCCAGTACTTC	CASSQSTSQETQYF
-	TRBV5-3	TRBJ2-7	TRBD1	TGTGCCAGAAGCCCGTCGGGACAGGGTGAAGTTTTTTTTATCTACGAGCAGTACTTC	CARSPSGQGEVFFIYEQYF
-	TRBV28	TRBJ1-5	TRBD1	TGTGCCAGCAGCCTCGAACAGGGGCGCCACAATCAGCCCCAGCATTTT	CASSLEQGRHNQPQHF
-	TRBV6-1	TRBJ2-7	TRBD1	TGTGCCAGCAGTGAAGGACAGGGGGCCTACGAGCAGTACTTC	CASSEGQGAYEQYF
few	TRBV29-1	TRBJ2-5	TRBD2	TGCAGCGTAGCCCGGGGGGGGGAGACCCAGTACTTC	CSVARGGETQYF
-	TRBV19	TRBJ2-1	TRBD2	TGTGCCAGTAAGGGGACTAGGGAGCGCCTAAATGAGCAGTTCTTC	CASKGTRERLNEQFF
-	TRBV29-1	TRBJ1-1	-	TGCAGCGTTGAAACAGGGTCCCCTGAAGCTTTCTTT	CSVETGSPEAFF
-	TRBV4-2	TRBJ1-4	-	TGTGCCAGCAGTAGGGGCACTAATGAAAAACTGTTTTTT	CASSRGTNEKLFF
few	TRBV4-1	TRBJ1-2	TRBD1	TGCGCCAGCCGGACAGGGGCGTACAGTGGCTACACCTTC	CASRTGAYSGYTF
few	TRBV7-2	TRBJ1-2	-	TGTGCCAGCAGCCCCCGGGGTGTTTCGGGCTATGGCTACACCTTC	CASSPRGVSGYGYTF
-	TRBV19	TRBJ2-7	-	TGTGCCAGTAGTACTTTGACGGGGAGTACCTACGAGCAGTACTTC	CASSTLTGSTYEQYF
-	TRBV4-1	TRBJ2-1	-	TGCGCCAGCAGCCGGGACTTTAGCTCCTACAATGAGCAGTTCTTC	CASSRDFSSYNEQFF
once	TRBV6-5	TRBJ2-2	TRBD1	TGTGCCAGCAGTTTGGGACAGGGGGACGATACCGGGGAGCTGTTTTTT	CASSLGQGDDTGELFF
-	TRBV5-1	TRBJ1-4	TRBD1	TGCGCCAGCAGCTTGGGGGCGACAGGGAATGAAAAACTGTTTTTT	CASSLGATGNEKLFF
-	TRBV3-1/TRBV3-2	TRBJ1-2	-	TGTGCCAGCAGCCAGAACAGGGAAGGCTATGGCTACACCTTC	CASSQNREGYGYTF
-	TRBV6-5	TRBJ2-7	-	TGTGCCAGCAGTTACGACGAGGGCGGATCCTACGAGCAGTACTTC	CASSYDEGGSYEQYF